Listed below are T cell receptor beta chains from one sample, sequenced in a study of identical twins. TCRdb itself ran the 5' RACE reads through MiXCR, one entry per CDR3 protein. The sample records more than 1.5 million distinct CDR3 sequences, about 32% being singletons. The sequencing input was cord blood. The origin of the receptors is a newborn girl in good health. The CDR3 runs from the conserved cysteine through the conserved F or W. D genes are given only for firm matches. Where a row states a size, it is once, few, many or the class of an expanded clone; other rows omit it.

TRBV28,TRBD2,17,TRBJ2-7,once,TGTGCCAGCAGCCTAAATACACTAGCGGGAAGGTCCTACGAGCAGTACTTC,CASSLNTLAGRSYEQYF
TRBV6-4,-,13,TRBJ1-6,-,TGTGCCAGCAGTGACCAGCAAGGTTCACCCCTCCACTTT,CASSDQQGSPLHF
TRBV4-1,TRBD2,16,TRBJ2-3,-,TGCGCCAGCAGCCAAGACCCAGCGGGGCCCACAGATACGCAGTATTTT,CASSQDPAGPTDTQYF
TRBV4-2,-,16,TRBJ1-6,once,TGTGCCAGCAGCCAAGAAAGGGTAGCGAATAATTCACCCCTCCACTTT,CASSQERVANNSPLHF
TRBV20-1,-,12,TRBJ1-2,-,TGCAGTGCTAAGAACCGGGACTATGGCTACACCTTC,CSAKNRDYGYTF
TRBV6-6,-,15,TRBJ2-3,-,TGTGCCAGCAGTTACCGGGGACCTGGCACAGATACGCAGTATTTT,CASSYRGPGTDTQYF
TRBV20-1,TRBD2,16,TRBJ2-7,-,TGCAGTGCTAGAGATCTTGACGGGGCGGGAGGGTTCGAGCAGTACTTC,CSARDLDGAGGFEQYF
TRBV14,-,11,TRBJ2-1,few,TGTGCCAGCAGCCAAGTACCTAAGCAGTTCTTC,CASSQVPKQFF
TRBV3-1,-,12,TRBJ1-2,many,TGTGCCAGCAGCCTTCTTTACTATGGCTACACCTTC,CASSLLYYGYTF
TRBV20-1,TRBD1,14,TRBJ1-3,-,TGCAGTGCGGACAGGGGGAGCTCTGGAAATACCATATATTTT,CSADRGSSGNTIYF
TRBV20-1,-,13,TRBJ1-4,many,TGCAGTGCTAGAGGGACAACTAATGAAAAACTGTTTTTT,CSARGTTNEKLFF
TRBV24-1,TRBD1,15,TRBJ2-3,-,TGTGCCACCAGTGATTCGACAGGGACCACAGGTACGCAGTATTTT,CATSDSTGTTGTQYF
TRBV20-1,-,9,TRBJ2-3,-,TGCAGTGTCGGGCAGACGCAGTATTTT,CSVGQTQYF
TRBV14,TRBD2,16,TRBJ2-1,-,TGTGCCAGCAGCGGGGGACTAGCGGGAGGTTTGAATGAGCAGTTCTTC,CASSGGLAGGLNEQFF
TRBV14,TRBD1,15,TRBJ1-2,-,TGTGCCAGCAGCCACCGGACAGGGAGTAGCTATGGCTACACCTTC,CASSHRTGSSYGYTF
TRBV20-1,-,12,TRBJ2-7,-,TGCAGTGCTAGATTCGGAAACAATGAGCAGTACTTC,CSARFGNNEQYF
TRBV5-4,-,13,TRBJ2-5,-,TGTGCCAGCAGCTTGGTGCCTCTAGAGACCCAGTACTTC,CASSLVPLETQYF
TRBV7-2,-,13,TRBJ1-2,few,TGTGCCAGCAGCTTAGTCCAGCTCGATGGCTACACCTTC,CASSLVQLDGYTF
TRBV29-1,TRBD1,13,TRBJ1-1,-,TGCAGCGTTGTCGGCGGGGACAGCACTGAAGCTTTCTTT,CSVVGGDSTEAFF
TRBV28,TRBD2,16,TRBJ2-1,few,TGTGCCAGCAGTTCGGGACTAGCGGGCACCGTGAAGGAGCAGTTCTTC,CASSSGLAGTVKEQFF
TRBV20-1,-,12,TRBJ2-3,few,TGCAGTGCTAGCGGAGACCAGGGGACGCAGTATTTT,CSASGDQGTQYF
TRBV29-1,TRBD1,12,TRBJ1-2,few,TGCAGCGTTTTCGGGACAGCGGCCGGCTACACCTTC,CSVFGTAAGYTF
TRBV2,-,14,TRBJ2-7,-,TGTGCCAGCAGAGACAGGCGGATCAATAATGAGCAGTACTTC,CASRDRRINNEQYF
TRBV11-2,-,14,TRBJ2-7,-,TGTGCCAGCAGCCGTCTTGACAGGCCCTACGAGCAGTACTTC,CASSRLDRPYEQYF
TRBV9,-,12,TRBJ2-4,few,TGTGCCAGCAGCGTAGAACCAAACATTCAGTACTTC,CASSVEPNIQYF
TRBV18,TRBD2,16,TRBJ2-3,-,TGTGCCAGCTCGGACGGACCAGCGGGAAGCACAGATACGCAGTATTTT,CASSDGPAGSTDTQYF
TRBV12-3/TRBV12-4,-,15,TRBJ1-1,-,TGTGCCAGCAGTCCCGACCGGGGAGGAGACACTGAAGCTTTCTTT,CASSPDRGGDTEAFF
TRBV28,-,12,TRBJ2-5,many,TGTGCCAGCAGTTTACTCCGGGAGACCCAGTACTTC,CASSLLRETQYF
TRBV12-5,-,14,TRBJ2-1,-,TGTGCTAGTGGTTTGGATTCCCGGGACAATGAGCAGTTCTTC,CASGLDSRDNEQFF
TRBV7-2,TRBD2,17,TRBJ2-7,many,TGTGCCAGCAGCTTAGTTCTAGCGGGAATGAGCTCCTACGAGCAGTACTTC,CASSLVLAGMSSYEQYF
TRBV3-1,-,13,TRBJ2-7,-,TGTGCCAGCAGCGACAGGATACGCTACGAGCAGTACTTC,CASSDRIRYEQYF
TRBV6-1,-,14,TRBJ1-6,-,TGTGCCAGCAGTGAAACAGGGAGGAATTCACCCCTCCACTTT,CASSETGRNSPLHF
TRBV12-3/TRBV12-4,TRBD1,15,TRBJ1-3,-,TGTGCCAGCAGTACCACAGGGGGAGTGGGAAACACCATATATTTT,CASSTTGGVGNTIYF
TRBV7-9,-,16,TRBJ2-1,-,TGTGCCAGCAGCTTAGGATTTCGGGGGCCTACCTACGAGCAGTTCTTC,CASSLGFRGPTYEQFF
TRBV5-1,-,18,TRBJ1-6,-,TGCGCCAGCAGCTTGAGAACAGGTGGAAGGGATAAGCATTCACCCCTCCACTTT,CASSLRTGGRDKHSPLHF
TRBV9,TRBD1,15,TRBJ2-3,-,TGTGCCAGCAGCTTCCGGACAGGGGGAGAAGATACGCGGTATTTT,CASSFRTGGEDTRYF
TRBV11-1,TRBD2,19,TRBJ2-5,few,TGTGCCAGCAGGCTTGGACTAGCGGGGGGCACCTATGAGTACAATGAGCAGTACTTC,CASRLGLAGGTYEYNEQYF
TRBV21-1,-,16,TRBJ1-1,-,TGTGCCAGCAGCATAATCGGGGGCGCGGTGAACACTGAAGCTTTCTTT,CASSIIGGAVNTEAFF
TRBV20-1,TRBD1,14,TRBJ1-2,many,TGCAGTGCTAGAGAAGGGGGCGACGGATCTGGCTACACCTTC,CSAREGGDGSGYTF
TRBV7-6,TRBD2,16,TRBJ2-1,-,TGTGCCAGCAGCTTAGTCACTAGCGGGGGATACAATGAGCAGTTCTTC,CASSLVTSGGYNEQFF
TRBV20-1,-,14,TRBJ2-3,-,TGCAGTGCTAGGGTGGTCGGTAGCACAGATACGCAGTATTTT,CSARVVGSTDTQYF
TRBV10-3,TRBD2,16,TRBJ2-7,-,TGTGCCGTCAGAGATCTCGGGGCGGGAGTTTCCTACGAGCAGTACTTC,CAVRDLGAGVSYEQYF